Shown below are 10 T cell receptor beta chains from a single sample sequenced in a study of T cells in Graves' hyperthyroidism and ophthalmopathy. Amplification targeted TCR beta CDR3 regions from RNA transcripts. First-round RT-PCR of the TCR CDR3 relied on the HTBI primer set. TCRdb recomputed calls from the multiplex PCR reads with MiXCR, one row per CDR3 protein. The sample contains roughly 700,000 distinct CDR3 sequences, around 16% of which appear only once. The sample was blood. The receptors stem from a man aged 50 to 59 with Graves' hyperthyroidism.

The chain joins TRBV20-1 to TRBJ1-2; 8 bases agree with TRBD1. V shed 3 bases, J shed 5 bases, and the junction held 5 bases outside the gene matches. This CDR3 region has 13 residues. Per germline, CDR1 DFQATT and CDR2 SNEGSKA (reference sequence). The CDR3 bases are TGCAGTGCTAGTCCCGGACAGGGTTATGGCTACACCTTC. Protein: CSASPGQGYGYTF.

In the case of this clonotype: Sequence at one end of the junction differs from germline and may be a read error. The rearrangement joins TRBV7-9 to TRBJ1-4; possible D gene TRBD1, 6 bases. The CDR3 runs to 13 residues. CDR1 and CDR2 (germline): SEHNR, FQNEAQ (reference sequence). CDR3 in DNA: TGTGCCAGCAGGGGGGCGGCTAATGAAAATCTGTTTTTT. Protein sequence: CASRGAANENLFF.

There are many counts of this clonotype. This chain joins TRBV12-3 or TRBV12-4 and TRBJ1-4; D is unresolved. V lost 3 bases, J lost 5 bases, and 10 bases lay in between. The CDR3 loop spans 14 amino acids. In DNA, the CDR3 is TGTGCCAGCAGTTTCGGGCAAAGAAATGAAAAACTGTTTTTT. Its translation is CASSFGQRNEKLFF.

The table lists this clonotype with a few counts. The V and J genes are TRBV20-1 and TRBJ1-1, with a weak D call TRBD1 (6 bases). Germline values: CDR1 DFQATT, CDR2 SNEGSKA (reference sequence). V dropped 0 bases and J dropped 4 bases, with 15 bases sitting between them. The CDR3 has 15 amino acids. The CDR3 DNA reads as TGCAGTGCTAGAGATCCAGCAGGGGCTACCACTGAAGCTTTCTTT. Translating gives CSARDPAGATTEAFF.

This clonotype has a count of ten or more. This chain uses TRBV12-3 or TRBV12-4 with TRBJ2-7; D not resolved. V lost 1 base and J lost 0, with 13 bases in between. The CDR3 loop spans 16 amino acids. The CDR3 DNA reads TGTGCCAGCAGTTTAGAGGGCTACCAGAGCTCCTACGAGCAGTACTTC. It encodes CASSLEGYQSSYEQYF.

The chain has TRBV9 and TRBJ2-1; no reliable D call. V was shortened by 0 bases and J by 1 base, with 11 bases between the two germline ends. CDR1 SGDLS and CDR2 YYNGEE come from the germline V gene. The CDR3 is 16 residues long. Here the CDR3 reads CASSVEVVHSYNEQFF. CDR3 sequence (DNA): TGTGCCAGCAGCGTAGAAGTGGTCCATTCCTACAATGAGCAGTTCTTC.

The rearrangement uses TRBV27 and TRBJ1-2; D might be TRBD1 (5 bases). Germline CDR1 is MNHEY and CDR2 is SMNVEV (reference sequence). V lost 4 bases and J lost 4, with 13 bases in between. CDR3 length equals 14 residues. CDR3 nucleotides: TGTGCCAGCAGTTGGGACCGGGCCTCCTATGGCTACACCTTC. Translation gives CASSWDRASYGYTF.

This clonotype has just a few counts. The chain uses TRBV20-1 and TRBJ2-5, with a possible D match to TRBD2 (6 bases). The ends were cut back, 0 bases at V and 4 bases at J, with 18 bases in the middle. In germline, CDR1 is DFQATT, CDR2 SNEGSKA (reference sequence). The CDR3 covers 16 residues. Here the CDR3 reads CSARDEFGGKGETQYF. Here the CDR3 DNA reads TGCAGTGCTAGAGACGAGTTCGGCGGGAAAGGAGAGACCCAGTACTTC.

This clonotype was found a few times. The chain uses TRBV5-5 and TRBJ2-5, with 10 bases matching TRBD1. With 0 bases clipped from V and 7 bases from J, the junction kept 6 bases outside the gene matches. This CDR3 has 15 residues. CDR1 is SGHKS, CDR2 YYEKEE, per germline (reference sequence). CDR3 DNA: TGTGCCAGCAGCTTGGGAGGGACAGGGGCTGGGACCCAGTACTTC. It specifies CASSLGGTGAGTQYF.

This clonotype came up a few times. The chain links TRBV7-9 to TRBJ2-1, with a tentative D call TRBD2 (6 bases). Germline V gene lookup returns CDR1 SEHNR and CDR2 FQNEAQ (reference sequence). Trimming removed 5 bases from V and 0 bases from J, with 14 bases in between. The CDR3 has 16 amino acids. CDR3 residues: CASSPQRASSYNEQFF. The CDR3 region has the DNA TGTGCCAGCAGCCCTCAGCGGGCCAGCTCCTACAATGAGCAGTTCTTC.